Described below is a single T cell receptor (beta chain) sequence and its context. Authors' data handling: Using reference gene primer amplification, nucleated cell counts were estimated. TCRdb's table, derived via immunoSEQ multiplex PCR, lists solely in-frame clones and lacks some. That table supplies the V and J calls and clone size; D and trimming were determined from the DNA. The sample shows 45,000 to 60,000 clones, roughly 90% of them seen only once. The record originates from a study of blood T cell repertoires in COVID-19. Study-wide background: The United States, Italy and Spain were the sources of the acute and convalescent COVID-19 samples. Nucleic acid was either cDNA or gDNA, and it came from T cells, B-cell-depleted T cells, or PBMCs.

The origin of this receptor is a man aged 45 to 65 with acute or convalescent COVID-19. The sequencing input was peripheral blood.

CDR3 in DNA: TGTGCTAGTGGTCCGACAGGGGGAAGCAATGAGCAGTTCTTC. Its protein product is CASGPTGGSNEQFF. This chain links TRBV12-5 with TRBJ2-1; 9 bases match TRBD1. The CDR3 length is 14 residues. Germline loops: CDR1 LGHNT, CDR2 FRNRAP. Germline trimming cut 5 bases from V and 6 bases from J; bases unmatched to any gene: 5. Based on the CDR3 plus reference TRBV12-5 and TRBJ2-1, the full variable domain is DARVTQTPRHKVTEMGQEVTMRCQPILGHNTVFWYRQTMMQGLELLAYFRNRAPLDDSGMPKDRFSAEMPDATLATLKIQPSEPRDSAVYFCASGPTGGSNEQFFGPGTRLTVL.